Listed here is a single TCR beta chain. The data derive from a study of cytomegalovirus exposure and HLA in healthy donors. The germline gives CDR1 MNHNY, CDR2 SVGAGI (reference sequence). Trimming removed 2 bases from V and 5 bases from J; junction bases left unmatched: 5. There are 15 residues in the CDR3. Use of 60 Vbeta and 13 Jbeta primers characterized the PCR. Sequencing was performed with immunoSEQ multiplex PCR; in TCRdb, only in-frame clones are kept and a portion is missing. In all, the sample yields 45,000 to 70,000 clones. The rearrangement uses TRBV6-6 and TRBJ1-5, with 8 bases that match TRBD1. The sequencing input was PBMCs. The receptor comes from a woman aged 45-65 years in good health and CMV-seropositive. The chain's CDR3 is CASSYNRGADQPQHF. The CDR3 region has the DNA TGTGCCAGCAGTTACAACAGGGGGGCCGATCAGCCCCAGCATTTT.